This record covers a single T cell receptor (beta chain). Its matching antigen is unknown. This CDR3 contains 15 residues. V was cut by 6 bases and J by 1 base, with 13 bases left in between. Germline-derived CDR1 and CDR2 are KGHSH and LQKENI. These data belong to a study of glioma-infiltrating T cells. Whole-study context: Sequencing aimed for about 4- to 10-fold coverage of 750,000 to 1,000,000 peripheral T cells. Findings of the study overall: CDR3 overlap between tissue and blood was very small.

The iRepertoire nested amplicon-rescue multiplex PCR amplified TCR alpha and beta CDR3s from RNA. TCRdb fed the multiplex PCR reads into MiXCR, producing one record per CDR3 protein. The table has a few hundred thousand distinct CDR3 sequences, approximately 42% seen once. Material: glioma tissue, nonneoplastic brain tissue, or PBMCs (not recorded which). The V and J genes are TRBV18 and TRBJ2-1; no firm D call. The TCR comes from a human donor with low-grade glioma or glioblastoma, undergoing nonglioma brain surgery, or in good health (not recorded which). CDR3 nucleotide sequence: TGTGCCAGCTCCTTAGTGGAGATTTCCTACAATGAGCAGTTCTTC. Its protein product is CASSLVEISYNEQFF. Complete variable domain (other parts from reference TRBV18 and TRBJ2-1): NAGVMQNPRHLVRRRGQEARLRCSPMKGHSHVYWYRQLPEEGLKFMVYLQKENIIDESGMPKERFSAEFPKEGPSILRIQQVVRGDSAAYFCASSLVEISYNEQFFGPGTRLTVL.